This record looks at one TCR beta chain sequence and its context. Its antigen is as yet unknown. This specimen comes from a study of OX40 agonist ivuxolimab in advanced cancers. Turning to the study itself: Earlier anti-PD-1, anti-PD-L1 or anti-CTLA-4 therapy was permitted; about 44% had received some. Study observations and caveats: Expanded clones were, on average, more numerous among CD8+ T cells than CD4+.

Method: immunoSEQ multiplex PCR; TCRdb's copy keeps in-frame clones and lacks some. The table includes under 65,000 clones, roughly 90% detected once. Germline lookup yields CDR1 SGHRS and CDR2 YFSETQ. J gave up 7 bases and V 0 bases, and 4 bases lay outside the gene matches. The CDR3 covers 15 residues. Individuals having autoimmune disease history or systemic immunosuppression were not enrolled. The sequence derives from an adult with an advanced solid tumor such as melanoma, head and neck, liver or kidney cancer. Here the sequenced sample was CD4+ or CD8+ T cells sorted from blood, taken in a trial of the OX40 agonist ivuxolimab. This chain links TRBV5-1 with TRBJ1-6; 7 bases map to TRBD1. In nucleotides, the CDR3 is TGCGCCAGCAGCTTGGGACAGGGTTTCAATTCACCCCTCCACTTT. Protein: CASSLGQGFNSPLHF.